Shown below are 25 T cell receptor beta chains from a single sample sequenced in a study of T cells in Graves' hyperthyroidism and ophthalmopathy. Amplification of TCR beta CDR3 regions was performed using RNA transcripts as template. During a first-round RT-PCR of the TCR CDR3, the HTBI primer set was used. In TCRdb, the multiplex PCR reads were re-called with MiXCR into one record per CDR3 protein. In the table there are 650,000 to 850,000 distinct CDR3 sequences, roughly 20% of which are singletons. The material sequenced was blood. The source is a woman between 45 and 60 years old with Graves' hyperthyroidism that later progressed to Graves' ophthalmopathy.

About this clonotype: A much bigger clone sits one base away, suggesting this may be a read error. J is TRBJ1-4 and V is TRBV3-1; 8 bases line up with TRBD1. The germline gives CDR1 LGHDT, CDR2 YNNKEL (reference sequence). The CDR3 spans 16 residues. Losses at the gene ends were 5 bases for V and 7 bases for J; bases not matched to a gene: 12. CDR3 DNA: TGTGCCAGCAGCAGACCGGGCAGGGGGCGAGGTGAAAAACTGTTTTTT. Translation: CASSRPGRGRGEKLFF.

The chain is built from TRBV6-1 and TRBJ1-2; D is unresolved. Trimming cost V 6 bases and J 4 bases, with 12 bases left between them. Germline values: CDR1 MNHNS, CDR2 SASEGT. The CDR3 is 13 amino acids. CDR3 loop: CASSPGNGYGYTF. CDR3 nucleotides: TGTGCCAGCAGCCCTGGAAACGGCTATGGCTACACCTTC.

The chain employs TRBV5-1 and TRBJ2-2, with 10 bases lining up with TRBD1. Germline V gene lookup returns CDR1 SGHRS and CDR2 YFSETQ. Trimming took 4 bases from V and 3 from J; bases not matched to a gene: 6. This CDR3 contains 16 residues. This CDR3 is CASSGGQGGHTGELFF. The DNA of the CDR3 is TGCGCCAGCAGCGGAGGACAGGGGGGCCACACCGGGGAGCTGTTTTTT.

This clonotype has ten or more counts. This sequence joins TRBV27 and TRBJ1-4; tentative D call: TRBD1 (5 bases). Germline V CDR1 and CDR2: MNHEY, SMNVEV (reference sequence). The CDR3 is 17 amino acids. Trimming cost V 3 bases and J 0 bases, with 14 bases left between them. In DNA, the CDR3 is TGTGCCAGCAGTTTTAGTCCCGTGGGGGCAACTAATGAAAAACTGTTTTTT. Translated, it gives CASSFSPVGATNEKLFF.

This clonotype was recorded many times. The V gene is TRBV2, the J gene TRBJ2-5; 9 positions match TRBD2. CDR1 and CDR2 from the germline V gene are SNHLY and FYNNEI. The V segment lost 3 bases and the J segment 5 bases; nucleotides outside the gene matches: 7. The CDR3 length is 15 residues. Written as DNA, the CDR3 is TGTGCCAGCAGTGAGGAGCGGGGGGCCGGGGAGACCCAGTACTTC. The encoded protein is CASSEERGAGETQYF.

This clonotype was recorded at least ten times. This sequence joins TRBV11-2 and TRBJ2-3; 9 bases are a match to TRBD2. V shed 5 bases and J 0 bases; nucleotides not matched to a gene: 6. Germline CDR1 reads SGHAT; CDR2 reads FQNNGV. The CDR3 consists of 16 residues. The CDR3 nucleotides read TGTGCCAGCAGCCCGGGGCGGGGGGGGAGCACAGATACGCAGTATTTT. Its protein product is CASSPGRGGSTDTQYF.

The rearrangement joins TRBV7-6 to TRBJ1-6; D perhaps matches TRBD1 (5 bases). Germline loops: CDR1 SGHVS, CDR2 FNYEAQ. V was shortened by 5 bases and J by 7 bases, with 21 bases between the two germline ends. The length of the CDR3 is 17 residues. The CDR3 is CASSHTCDSIRNSPLHF. The DNA for the CDR3 is TGTGCCAGCAGCCATACGTGTGACAGCATCAGAAATTCACCCCTCCACTTT. The complete variable domain, with remaining parts taken from reference TRBV7-6 and TRBJ1-6, reads GAGVSQSPRYKVTKRGQDVALRCDPISGHVSLYWYRQALGQGPEFLTYFNYEAQQDKSGLPNDRFSAERPEGSISTLTIQRTEQRDSAMYRCASSHTCDSIRNSPLHFGNGTRLTVT.

Remarks on this clonotype: A much larger clone lies a single base off, so this may be a read error. The genes are TRBV3-1 and TRBJ2-2, with 11 bases lining up with TRBD2. CDR3 length: 15 amino acids. In germline, CDR1 is LGHDT, CDR2 YNNKEL (reference sequence). The CDR3 reads CASSPGTSGTVELFF. The CDR3 DNA sequence: TGTGCCAGCAGCCCCGGGACTAGCGGCACCGTGGAGCTGTTTTTT.

There are a few counts of this clonotype. The CDR3 DNA sequence: TGTGCCAGCAGTTACTCCTCGTTGGGGGGGGGCCAGTACGAGCAGTACTTC. Residues: CASSYSSLGGGQYEQYF. The chain links TRBV6-2 or TRBV6-3 to TRBJ2-7, with a possible D match to TRBD2 (7 bases). The CDR3 runs 17 residues. Germline CDR1 and CDR2: MNHEY and SVGEGT. Trimming removed 0 bases from V and 4 bases from J, with 19 bases in between.

This clonotype was seen at least ten times. The V gene is TRBV29-1, the J gene TRBJ2-5, with 11 bases that match TRBD1. The CDR3 contains 14 residues. Trimming removed 5 bases from V and 5 bases from J; junction bases left unmatched: 7. Looked up from germline, CDR1 is SQVTM and CDR2 is ANQGSEA. The CDR3 protein is CSVWTGGFMETQYF. Here the CDR3 DNA reads TGCAGCGTTTGGACAGGGGGCTTTATGGAGACCCAGTACTTC. The full variable domain, in which reference TRBV29-1 and TRBJ2-5 provide the parts outside the CDR3, is SAVISQKPSRDICQRGTSLTIQCQVDSQVTMMFWYRQQPGQSLTLIATANQGSEATYESGFVIDKFPISRPNLTFSTLTVSNMSPEDSSIYLCSVWTGGFMETQYFGPGTRLLVL.

The V call is TRBV5-1, the J call TRBJ2-3, with D maybe TRBD2 (6 bases). CDR3 length: 13 amino acids. CDR1 and CDR2 (germline): SGHRS, YFSETQ. V was shortened by 4 bases and J by 5 bases, with 11 bases between the two germline ends. The CDR3: CASSPMGGDTQYF. The CDR3 nucleotides read TGCGCCAGCAGCCCAATGGGGGGAGATACGCAGTATTTT.

This clonotype has more than one count but fewer than ten. At one boundary the junction diverges from the germline segment, which might be a read error. The V call is TRBV5-6, the J call TRBJ2-2; 7 bases line up with TRBD1. Per the germline V gene, CDR1 is SGHDT and CDR2 is YYEEEE. CDR3 length: 14 amino acids. In DNA, the CDR3 is TGTGCCTGCAGCCCTGACAGGGTAGGCGGGGAGCTGTTTTTT. It is translated as CACSPDRVGGELFF.

This rearrangement joins TRBV7-2 to TRBJ2-1, with D uncertain. The CDR3 spans 16 residues. Germline values: CDR1 SGHTA, CDR2 FQGNSA. Trimming shortened V by 7 bases and J by 5 bases, and 21 bases separated the two germline ends. This CDR3 reads CASKRGRRRPDNEQFF. DNA of the CDR3: TGTGCCAGCAAACGTGGTCGGCGGCGCCCAGACAATGAGCAGTTCTTC.

This clonotype was found many times. This sequence joins TRBV7-8 and TRBJ1-5; D gene unclear. Trimming left V 1 base short and J 7 bases short, with 11 bases between. CDR3 length: 14 residues. Germline CDR1 reads SGHVS; CDR2 reads FQNEAQ. CDR3 nucleotide sequence: TGTGCCAGCAGCTTAGGGTTGATCGGCCAGCCCCAGCATTTT. Translated, it gives CASSLGLIGQPQHF.

This clonotype was recorded many times. The genes are TRBV11-3 and TRBJ2-3; TRBD2 aligns across 10 bases. The CDR3 totals 16 residues. Germline CDR1 and CDR2: SGHNT and YENEEA. The V gene end was trimmed by 3 bases and the J gene end by 2 bases; junction bases not matched to a gene: 5. In DNA form, the CDR3 reads TGTGCCAGCAGCTTGATAGCGGGGGGCCACACAGATACGCAGTATTTT. It codes for CASSLIAGGHTDTQYF.

The table lists this clonotype with a few counts. This chain links TRBV30 with TRBJ1-5; D is possibly TRBD1 (5 bases). CDR3 length: 15 residues. V was cut by 5 bases and J by 2 bases, with 16 bases left in between. Germline loops: CDR1 GTSNPN, CDR2 SVGIG (reference sequence). CDR3 in DNA: TGTGCCTGGGATCCAGGGCATTCAGGCAATCAGCCCCAGCATTTT. This encodes CAWDPGHSGNQPQHF.

This clonotype was seen more than once but under ten times. This chain joins TRBV7-9 and TRBJ2-3; D possibly corresponds to TRBD1 (6 bases). Germline CDR1 reads SEHNR; CDR2 reads FQNEAQ (reference sequence). Trimming shortened V by 0 bases and J by 0 bases, and 13 bases separated the two germline ends. There are 17 residues in the CDR3. CDR3 loop: CASSLAGAGYSTDTQYF. The DNA of the CDR3 is TGTGCCAGCAGCTTAGCGGGGGCAGGGTACAGCACAGATACGCAGTATTTT.

This clonotype was counted at least ten times. CDR3 sequence (DNA): TGTGCCAGCAGCTCCCGGCGGACCCCCGGGGGGGCAGATACGCAGTATTTT. This translates into CASSSRRTPGGADTQYF. The gene calls are TRBV11-3 and TRBJ2-3, with 8 positions matching TRBD2. This CDR3 has 17 amino acids. Trimming cost V 4 bases and J 4 bases; bases outside gene matches: 13. Germline CDR1 is SGHNT and CDR2 is YENEEA.

This clonotype was observed at least ten times. V usage is TRBV20-1 and J usage is TRBJ1-2, with TRBD1 matching 7 bases. The CDR3 extends over 13 amino acids. V lost 6 bases and J lost 8; bases outside the gene matches: 12. The germline V gene has CDR1 DFQATT and CDR2 SNEGSKA (reference sequence). The CDR3 DNA sequence: TGCAGTGCGATCGGGACAGTGACTATGGGCTACACCTTC. It specifies CSAIGTVTMGYTF.

This clonotype appeared a few times. The chain uses TRBV6-5 and TRBJ2-6; 7 bases map to TRBD1. V dropped 0 bases and J dropped 2; count of bases not matched to a gene: 7. This CDR3 has 18 amino acids. Germline V gene sequence: CDR1 MNHEY, CDR2 SVGAGI. CDR3 sequence reads: CASSYSRQGVTGANVLTF. CDR3 sequence (DNA): TGTGCCAGCAGTTACTCCAGACAGGGTGTGACTGGGGCCAACGTCCTGACTTTC.

At least ten counts were recorded for this clonotype. The chain carries TRBV12-3 or TRBV12-4 and TRBJ1-6, with 7 bases matching TRBD1. The CDR3 is 14 residues long. J lost 8 bases, V lost 5 bases, and 6 bases had no gene match. The CDR3, as DNA: TGTGCCAGCAGTCGACAGGGCACGGATTCACCCCTCCACTTT. Its translation: CASSRQGTDSPLHF.

This clonotype occurred a few times. This sequence joins TRBV9 and TRBJ1-3, with D uncertain. V dropped 0 bases and J dropped 2 bases, with 12 bases sitting between them. The CDR3 is 16 amino acids. Per germline, CDR1 SGDLS and CDR2 YYNGEE. The DNA for the CDR3 is TGTGCCAGCAGCGTAGTGCCGGGTGGAACTGGAAACACCATATATTTT. It is translated as CASSVVPGGTGNTIYF.

The V call is TRBV11-1, the J call TRBJ2-2; no firm D call. V was pared by 5 bases and J by 7 bases, with 17 bases between. CDR3 length: 15 residues. Germline V lookup: CDR1 SGHAT, CDR2 FQDESV (reference sequence). For the CDR3, the DNA is TGTGCCAGCAGCCAAGTCGCGCCAGACGGCGGGGAGCTGTTTTTT. This sequence encodes CASSQVAPDGGELFF.

This clonotype was counted many times. The chain joins TRBV5-1 to TRBJ1-5, with 7 bases identical to TRBD1. Germline-derived CDR1 and CDR2 are SGHRS and YFSETQ. With V trimmed by 0 bases and J by 5 bases, 8 bases remained unmatched. This CDR3 is 16 amino acids long. The DNA for the CDR3 is TGCGCCAGCAGCTTGGGTGCCGGGACAGATCATCAGCCCCAGCATTTT. Translated, it gives CASSLGAGTDHQPQHF. Together with reference TRBV5-1 and TRBJ1-5, the CDR3 gives the full variable domain: KAGVTQTPRYLIKTRGQQVTLSCSPISGHRSVSWYQQTPGQGLQFLFEYFSETQRNKGNFPGRFSGRQFSNSRSEMNVSTLELGDSALYLCASSLGAGTDHQPQHFGDGTRLSIL.

This chain connects TRBV10-3 to TRBJ2-2; TRBD2 matches 8 bases. Unmatched junction bases numbered 3, after V lost 0 bases and J lost 0 bases. CDR1 ENHRY and CDR2 SYGVKD come from the germline V gene. The CDR3 contains 17 residues. This chain's CDR3 is CAISESGGLANTGELFF. The CDR3 coding sequence is TGTGCCATCAGTGAGTCGGGGGGACTAGCGAACACCGGGGAGCTGTTTTTT.